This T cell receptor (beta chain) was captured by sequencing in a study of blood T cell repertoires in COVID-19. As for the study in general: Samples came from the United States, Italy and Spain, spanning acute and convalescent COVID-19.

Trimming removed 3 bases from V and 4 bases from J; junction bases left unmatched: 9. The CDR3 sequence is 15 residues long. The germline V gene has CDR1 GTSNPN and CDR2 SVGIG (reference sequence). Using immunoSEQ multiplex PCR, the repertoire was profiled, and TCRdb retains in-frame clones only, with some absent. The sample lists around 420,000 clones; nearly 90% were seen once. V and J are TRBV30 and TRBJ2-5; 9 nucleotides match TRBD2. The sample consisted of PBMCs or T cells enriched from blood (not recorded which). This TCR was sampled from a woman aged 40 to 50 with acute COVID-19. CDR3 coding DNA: TGTGCCTGGAGCGGTAGCGGGGGACCCCGAGAGACCCAGTACTTC. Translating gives CAWSGSGGPRETQYF.